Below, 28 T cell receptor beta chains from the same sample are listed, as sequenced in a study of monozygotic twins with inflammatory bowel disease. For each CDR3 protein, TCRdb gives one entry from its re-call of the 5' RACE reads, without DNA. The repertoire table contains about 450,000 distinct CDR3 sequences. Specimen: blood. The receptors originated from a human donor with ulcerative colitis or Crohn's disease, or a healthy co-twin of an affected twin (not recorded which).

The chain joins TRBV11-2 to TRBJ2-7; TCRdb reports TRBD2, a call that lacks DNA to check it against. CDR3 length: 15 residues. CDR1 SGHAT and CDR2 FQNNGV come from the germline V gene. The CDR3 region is CASSFGLAGTYEQYF.

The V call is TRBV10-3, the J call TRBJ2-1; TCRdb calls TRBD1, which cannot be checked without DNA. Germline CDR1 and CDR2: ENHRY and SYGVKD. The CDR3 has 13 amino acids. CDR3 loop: CAMAGGQYNEQFF.

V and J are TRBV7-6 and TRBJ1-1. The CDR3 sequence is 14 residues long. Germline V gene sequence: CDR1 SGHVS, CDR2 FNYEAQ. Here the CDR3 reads CASTDPGGNTEAFF.

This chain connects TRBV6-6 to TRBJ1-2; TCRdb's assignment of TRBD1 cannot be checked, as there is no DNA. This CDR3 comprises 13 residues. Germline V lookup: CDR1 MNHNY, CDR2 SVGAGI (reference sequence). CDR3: CASTTGEGNGYTF.

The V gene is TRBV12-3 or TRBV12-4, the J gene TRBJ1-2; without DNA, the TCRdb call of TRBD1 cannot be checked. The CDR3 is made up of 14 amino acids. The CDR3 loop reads CASSLDRGGYGYTF.

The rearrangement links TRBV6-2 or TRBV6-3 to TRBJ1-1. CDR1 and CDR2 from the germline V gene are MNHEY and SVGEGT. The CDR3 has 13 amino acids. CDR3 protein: CASAAGYHTEAFF.

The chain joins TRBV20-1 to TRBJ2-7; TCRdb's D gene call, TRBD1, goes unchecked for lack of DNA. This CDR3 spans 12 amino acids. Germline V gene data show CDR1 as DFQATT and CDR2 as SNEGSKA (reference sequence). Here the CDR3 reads CSASQQGREQYF.

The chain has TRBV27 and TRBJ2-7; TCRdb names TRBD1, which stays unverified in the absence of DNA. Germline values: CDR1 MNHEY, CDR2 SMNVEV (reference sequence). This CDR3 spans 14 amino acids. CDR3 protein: CASSFDRVSHEQYF.

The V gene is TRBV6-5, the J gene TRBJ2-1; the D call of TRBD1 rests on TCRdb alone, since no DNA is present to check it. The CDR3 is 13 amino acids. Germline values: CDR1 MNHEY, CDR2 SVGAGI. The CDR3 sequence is CASSSGTGNEQFF.

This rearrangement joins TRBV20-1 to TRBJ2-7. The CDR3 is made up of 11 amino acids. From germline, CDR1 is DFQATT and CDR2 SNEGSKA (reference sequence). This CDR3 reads CSAEIRHEQYF.

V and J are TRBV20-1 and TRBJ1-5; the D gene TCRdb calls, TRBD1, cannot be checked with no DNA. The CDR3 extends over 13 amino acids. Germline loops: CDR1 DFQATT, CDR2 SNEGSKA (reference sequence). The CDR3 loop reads CSAREWGNQPQHF.

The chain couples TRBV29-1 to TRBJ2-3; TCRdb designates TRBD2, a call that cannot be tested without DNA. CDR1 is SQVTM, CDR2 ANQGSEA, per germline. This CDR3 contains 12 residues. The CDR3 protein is CSSSEGTDTQYF.

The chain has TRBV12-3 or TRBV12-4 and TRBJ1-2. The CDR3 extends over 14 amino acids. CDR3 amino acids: CASSFPQALGGYTF.

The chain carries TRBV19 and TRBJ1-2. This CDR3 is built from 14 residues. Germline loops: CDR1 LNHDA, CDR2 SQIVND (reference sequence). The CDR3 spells CASSMMGINYGYTF.

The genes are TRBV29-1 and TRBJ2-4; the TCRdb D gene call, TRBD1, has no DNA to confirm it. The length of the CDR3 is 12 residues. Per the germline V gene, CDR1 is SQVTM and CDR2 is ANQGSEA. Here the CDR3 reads CSAGDKGAMQYF.

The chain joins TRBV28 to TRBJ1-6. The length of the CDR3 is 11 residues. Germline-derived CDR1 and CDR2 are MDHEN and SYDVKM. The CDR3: CASSQIAPLHF.

The chain's CDR3 is CASSQEIGELFF. The J gene is TRBJ2-2, the V gene TRBV4-2. This CDR3 comprises 12 residues. Per germline, CDR1 LGHNA and CDR2 YNFKEQ.

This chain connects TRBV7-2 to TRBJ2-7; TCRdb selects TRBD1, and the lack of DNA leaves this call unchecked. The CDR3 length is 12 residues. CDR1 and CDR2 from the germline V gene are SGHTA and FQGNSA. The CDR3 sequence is CASSFWGREQYF.

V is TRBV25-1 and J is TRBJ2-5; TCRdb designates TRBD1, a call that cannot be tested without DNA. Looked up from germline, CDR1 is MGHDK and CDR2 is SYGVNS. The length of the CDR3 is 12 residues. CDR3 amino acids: CASSAPEQTQYF.

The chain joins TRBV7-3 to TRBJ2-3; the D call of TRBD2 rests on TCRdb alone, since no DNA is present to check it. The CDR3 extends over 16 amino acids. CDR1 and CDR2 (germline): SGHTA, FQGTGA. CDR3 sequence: CASSLRLAGGPDTQYF.

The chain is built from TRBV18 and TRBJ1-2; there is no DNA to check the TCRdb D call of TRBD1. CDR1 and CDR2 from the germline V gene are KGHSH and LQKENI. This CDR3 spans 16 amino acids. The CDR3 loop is CASSPLGQGAISGYTF.

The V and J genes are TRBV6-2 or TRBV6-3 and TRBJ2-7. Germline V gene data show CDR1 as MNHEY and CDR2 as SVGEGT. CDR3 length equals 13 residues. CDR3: CASSAGTSYEQYF.

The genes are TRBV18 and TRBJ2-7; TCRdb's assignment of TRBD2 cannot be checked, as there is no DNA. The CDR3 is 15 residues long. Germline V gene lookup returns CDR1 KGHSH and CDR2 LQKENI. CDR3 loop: CASSPLGTSTYEQYF.

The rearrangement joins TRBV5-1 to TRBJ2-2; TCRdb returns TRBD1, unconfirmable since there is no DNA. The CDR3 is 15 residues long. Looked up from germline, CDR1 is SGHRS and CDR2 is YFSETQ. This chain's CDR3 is CASSGGTGGDWELFF.

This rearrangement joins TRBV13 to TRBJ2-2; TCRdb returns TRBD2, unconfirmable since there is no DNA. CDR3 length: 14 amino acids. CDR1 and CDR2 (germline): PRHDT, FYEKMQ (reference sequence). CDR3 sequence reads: CASSLTVASGELFF.

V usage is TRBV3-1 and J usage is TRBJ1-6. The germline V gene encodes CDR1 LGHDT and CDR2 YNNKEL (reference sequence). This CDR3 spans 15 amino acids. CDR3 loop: CACREAGSYNSPLHF.

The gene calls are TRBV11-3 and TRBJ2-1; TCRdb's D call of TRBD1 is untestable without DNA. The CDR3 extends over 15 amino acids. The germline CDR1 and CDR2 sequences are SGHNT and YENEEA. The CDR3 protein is CASSPRAGVLNEQFF. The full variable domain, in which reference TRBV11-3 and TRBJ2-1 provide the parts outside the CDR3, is EAGVVQSPRYKIIEKKQPVAFWCNPISGHNTLYWYLQNLGQGPELLIRYENEEAVDDSQLPKDRFSAERLKGVDSTLKIQPAELGDSAVYLCASSPRAGVLNEQFFGPGTRLTVL.

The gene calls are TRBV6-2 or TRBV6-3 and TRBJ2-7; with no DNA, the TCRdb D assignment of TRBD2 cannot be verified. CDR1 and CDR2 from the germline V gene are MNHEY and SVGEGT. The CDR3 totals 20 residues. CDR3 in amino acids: CASSYPIGGVISGDSYEQYF.